This TCR beta chain was sequenced in a study of metastatic and nonmetastatic thyroid tumors (TCRdb year 2020). With respect to the entire study: The researchers compared repertoires between peripheral blood samples and tumor or nodule tissue samples from patients with malignant or benign thyroid disease.

The germline V gene (reference sequence) supplies CDR1 DFQATT and CDR2 SNEGSKA. The CDR3 goes from the cysteine to the phenylalanine over 13 residues. Only the CDR3 DNA is retained, 39 bases long and in frame from the first base. V lost 5 bases and J lost 1 base; the stretch between them is 12 bases long. No treatment had been received by any patient before thyroid surgery. Using T-cell receptor beta sequencing, the study looked back at clinical samples from patients collected from about 2011 to 2018. General findings and caveats noted by the study authors: In both blood and tumor samples, TCR beta diversity was reported to be significantly higher in malignant tumors than in benign nodules.

In the case of this clone: The clone's antigen remains unknown. No quality values exist for individual bases; no much larger clone is one base distant.

The method was PCR. The sequencer was an Illumina HiSeq 4000. High-throughput sequencing was used to profile the CDR3 region of the TCR beta-chain in every patient. The study's own analysis went as follows. The researchers built a classifier to tell apart papillary thyroid cancer patients with distant metastasis, based on CDR3 differences among clinicopathological groups. The Shannon index was used to measure repertoire diversity, and the Morisita-Horn index was used to measure how similar tumor and blood repertoires were. TCRdb passed the public sequencing reads through fastp at Q25 and MiXCR, retaining productive beta sequences. TCRdb's processing, not the authors' own work, is the source of the V and J calls. A total of some 20,000 clones appear in this sample, roughly a third of them only once. The top ten clones comprise about 30% of the sample.

The chain links TRBV20-1 with TRBJ2-7; tentative D gene TRBD1, with 6 bases matching. The receptor's source is a female donor with papillary thyroid cancer or a benign thyroid nodule (not recorded which). Some clones in this sample may be carry-over from other donors' samples. The sequencing input was tumor tissue. Here is the DNA: TGCAGTGCTGACGACAGGAATTCCTACGAGCAGTACTTC. This sequence encodes CSADDRNSYEQYF.